The entry below describes one T cell receptor (beta chain). The antigen remains unidentified. Naive CD8+ T cells showed a CD45RO-CCR7+CD27+CD95- phenotype. The CDR3 consists of 15 residues. From germline, CDR1 is SGHDT and CDR2 YYEEEE. Researchers prepared the TRB cDNA libraries using 5' RACE with UMI labels. Each CDR3 protein gets one entry in TCRdb, which reprocessed the 5' RACE reads and gives no DNA. The sample includes over 100,000 distinct CDR3 sequences. This entry is derived from a study of CXCR3-negative and CXCR3-positive naive CD8 T cells. Study-wide results and caveats: When CXCR3-positive naive cells were set against CXCR3-negative naive cells, the former had more hydrophobic TRB CDR3s.

This chain connects TRBV5-6 to TRBJ1-2; without DNA, the TCRdb call of TRBD1 cannot be checked. The sample consisted of naive CXCR3- CD8+ T cells from blood. Subset: CD45RO-CCR7+CD27+CD95- naive CD8+ T cells lacking CXCR3 (TNR3-). This receptor was obtained from a human donor in good health. Some clones in this sample may be carry-over from other donors' samples. CDR3 amino acids: CASSFRFQGRDGYTF.